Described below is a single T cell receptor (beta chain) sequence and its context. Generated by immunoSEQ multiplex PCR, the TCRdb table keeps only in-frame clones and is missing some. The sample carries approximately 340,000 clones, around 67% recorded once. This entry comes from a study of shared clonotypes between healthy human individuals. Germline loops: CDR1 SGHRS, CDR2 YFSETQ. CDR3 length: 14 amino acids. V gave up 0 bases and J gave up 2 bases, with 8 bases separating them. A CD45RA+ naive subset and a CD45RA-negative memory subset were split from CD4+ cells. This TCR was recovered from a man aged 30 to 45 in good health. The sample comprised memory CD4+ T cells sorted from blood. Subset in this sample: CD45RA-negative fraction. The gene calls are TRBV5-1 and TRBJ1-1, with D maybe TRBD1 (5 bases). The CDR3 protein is CASSLGGENTEAFF. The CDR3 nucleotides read TGCGCCAGCAGCTTGGGAGGGGAAAACACTGAAGCTTTCTTT.